This T cell receptor (beta chain) stems from a study of identical twins. Study observations and caveats: Memory repertoires showed no such pattern, whereas abundant cord blood beta clonotypes carried fewer insertions.

As to this clonotype: Its antigen is still unknown.

V was trimmed by 4 bases and J by 2 bases, leaving 9 bases between them. This CDR3 comprises 14 residues. In germline, CDR1 is SGHRS, CDR2 YFSETQ. TCRdb passed the 5' RACE reads through MiXCR, listing each CDR3 protein once. The data contain about 530,000 distinct CDR3 sequences, around 15% of them singletons. The same data also contributed to another study, on yellow fever vaccine responses in identical twins.

The sequencing sample was made of CD4+ T cells sorted from blood. V is TRBV5-1 and J is TRBJ2-2; the D is unclear. This TCR was sampled from a woman younger than 30 in good health. The CDR3 sequence: CASSQSSNTGELFF. In DNA, the CDR3 is TGCGCCAGCAGCCAATCCTCAAACACCGGGGAGCTGTTTTTT.